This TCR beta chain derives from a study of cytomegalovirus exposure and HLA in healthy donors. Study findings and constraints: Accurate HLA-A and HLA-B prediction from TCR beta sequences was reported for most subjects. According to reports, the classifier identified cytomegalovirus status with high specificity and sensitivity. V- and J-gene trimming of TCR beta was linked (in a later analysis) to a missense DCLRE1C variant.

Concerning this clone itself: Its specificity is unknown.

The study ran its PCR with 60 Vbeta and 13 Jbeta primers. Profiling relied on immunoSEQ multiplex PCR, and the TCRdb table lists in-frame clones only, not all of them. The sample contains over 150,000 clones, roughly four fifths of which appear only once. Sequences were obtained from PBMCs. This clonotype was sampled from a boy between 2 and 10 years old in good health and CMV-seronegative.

CDR3 DNA: TGTGCCAGCAGTTCTACAGGGGGCGAGCAGTTCTTC. As protein: CASSSTGGEQFF. This chain uses TRBV6-5 with TRBJ2-1, with 9 bases lining up with TRBD1. Per germline, CDR1 MNHEY and CDR2 SVGAGI. This CDR3 region has 12 residues. J lost 10 bases, V lost 4 bases, and 2 bases had no gene match.